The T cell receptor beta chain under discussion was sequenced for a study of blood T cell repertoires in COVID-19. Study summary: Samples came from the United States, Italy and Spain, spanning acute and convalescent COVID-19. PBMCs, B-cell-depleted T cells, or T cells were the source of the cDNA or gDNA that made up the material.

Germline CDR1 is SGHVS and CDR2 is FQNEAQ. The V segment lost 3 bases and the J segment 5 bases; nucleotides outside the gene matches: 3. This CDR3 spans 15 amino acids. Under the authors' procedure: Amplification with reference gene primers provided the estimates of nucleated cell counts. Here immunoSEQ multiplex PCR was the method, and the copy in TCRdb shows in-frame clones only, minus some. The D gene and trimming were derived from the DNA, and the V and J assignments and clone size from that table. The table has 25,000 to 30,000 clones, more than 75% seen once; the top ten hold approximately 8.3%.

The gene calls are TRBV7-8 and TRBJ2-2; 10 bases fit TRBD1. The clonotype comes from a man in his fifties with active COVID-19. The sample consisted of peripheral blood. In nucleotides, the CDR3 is TGTGCCAGCAGCTTCGGGACAGGGGATACCGGGGAGCTGTTTTTT. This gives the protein CASSFGTGDTGELFF.